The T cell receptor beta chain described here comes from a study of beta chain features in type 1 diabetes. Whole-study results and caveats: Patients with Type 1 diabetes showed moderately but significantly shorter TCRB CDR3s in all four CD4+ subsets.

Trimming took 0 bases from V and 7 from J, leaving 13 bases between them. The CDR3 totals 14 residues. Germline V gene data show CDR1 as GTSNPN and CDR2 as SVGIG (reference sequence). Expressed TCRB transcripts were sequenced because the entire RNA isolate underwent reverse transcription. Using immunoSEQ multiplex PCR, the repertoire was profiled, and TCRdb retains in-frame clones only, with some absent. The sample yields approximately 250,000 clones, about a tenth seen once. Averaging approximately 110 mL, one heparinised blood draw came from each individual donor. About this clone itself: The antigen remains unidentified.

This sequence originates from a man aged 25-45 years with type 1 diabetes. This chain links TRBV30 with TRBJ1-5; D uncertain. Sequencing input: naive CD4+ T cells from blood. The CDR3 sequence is CAWSVRHSGQPQHF. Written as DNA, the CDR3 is TGTGCCTGGAGTGTTAGACATTCGGGGCAGCCCCAGCATTTT.